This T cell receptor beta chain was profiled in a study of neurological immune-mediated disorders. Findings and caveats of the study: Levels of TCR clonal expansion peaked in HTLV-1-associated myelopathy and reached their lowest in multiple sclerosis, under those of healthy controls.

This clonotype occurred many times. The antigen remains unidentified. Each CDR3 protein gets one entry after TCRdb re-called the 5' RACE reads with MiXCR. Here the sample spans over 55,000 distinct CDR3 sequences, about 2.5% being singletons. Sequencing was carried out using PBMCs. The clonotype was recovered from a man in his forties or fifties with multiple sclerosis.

As DNA, the CDR3 is TGTGCCAGCAGTGTGGACAGGTGGTCCTACGAGCAGTACTTC. It yields the protein CASSVDRWSYEQYF. This rearrangement joins TRBV6-6 to TRBJ2-7; the match to TRBD1 covers 7 bases. This CDR3 region has 14 residues. The germline CDR1 and CDR2 sequences are MNHNY and SVGAGI (reference sequence). Losses at the gene ends were 5 bases for V and 1 base for J; bases not matched to a gene: 5.